The next 10 T cell receptor beta chains were all read from a single sample in a study of early T cells in non-severe SARS-CoV-2 infection. TCRdb analysed the 5' RACE reads with MiXCR anew, one entry per CDR3 protein. The table lists about 84,000 distinct CDR3 sequences, roughly 12% of them singletons. The material sequenced was whole blood. Receptors originate from an adult who was a healthcare worker with PCR-confirmed SARS-CoV-2 infection or an uninfected control (not recorded which).

This rearrangement joins TRBV3-1 to TRBJ2-7; 7 positions match TRBD2. The CDR3 has 14 residues. V lost 1 base to trimming and J lost 4 bases; unmatched junction nucleotides: 4. Germline CDR1 reads LGHDT; CDR2 reads YNNKEL (reference sequence). The CDR3 DNA is TGTGCCAGCAGCCAAGGGCTAGCGGCGTACGAGCAGTACTTC. Translated: CASSQGLAAYEQYF.

In this sample, this clonotype turned up a few times. The V gene is TRBV20-1, the J gene TRBJ2-1, with D tentatively TRBD1 or TRBD2 (7 bases each). The CDR3 spans 20 residues. Trimming shortened V by 6 bases and J by 7 bases, and 37 bases separated the two germline ends. Germline V gene sequence: CDR1 DFQATT, CDR2 SNEGSKA (reference sequence). This CDR3 is CSADQRQGQLTSKLLNEQFF. CDR3 DNA: TGCAGTGCGGACCAGAGACAGGGTCAATTGACTAGCAAACTCCTAAATGAGCAGTTCTTC.

This clonotype was picked up many times. This sequence joins TRBV4-1 and TRBJ1-4; 9 bases line up with TRBD1. The germline CDR1 and CDR2 sequences are MGHRA and YSYEKL. After removal of 9 bases from V and 4 bases from J, the junction contained 12 bases not matched to a gene. This CDR3 has 16 amino acids. The chain's CDR3 is CASHPTGGPNNEKLFF. CDR3 sequence (DNA): TGCGCCAGTCATCCCACAGGGGGCCCCAATAATGAAAAACTGTTTTTT.

The genes are TRBV12-3 or TRBV12-4 and TRBJ2-2; 7 positions match TRBD1. The trim removed 2 bases at V and 4 bases at J, leaving 4 bases unmatched. CDR3 length: 15 residues. CDR3 sequence reads: CASSLTAGGTGELFF. CDR3 nucleotides: TGTGCCAGCAGTTTAACTGCAGGGGGCACCGGGGAGCTGTTTTTT.

The V gene is TRBV2, the J gene TRBJ2-7; D is unresolved. V was cut by 2 bases and J by 3 bases, with 8 bases left in between. Germline-derived CDR1 and CDR2 are SNHLY and FYNNEI. This CDR3 comprises 13 residues. Written as DNA, the CDR3 is TGTGCCAGCAGTGAATCTGGGTACTACGAGCAGTACTTC. Translated: CASSESGYYEQYF.

This clonotype was seen only a few times. This chain connects TRBV18 to TRBJ2-3, with D maybe TRBD2 (5 bases). The ends were cut back, 2 bases at V and 1 base at J, with 10 bases in the middle. The CDR3 spans 15 residues. The germline V gene encodes CDR1 KGHSH and CDR2 LQKENI. DNA of the CDR3: TGTGCCAGCTCACCAGTGGGAGCGGGCACAGATACGCAGTATTTT. Translation: CASSPVGAGTDTQYF.

This chain links TRBV5-1 with TRBJ2-1; D gene uncertain. CDR1 is SGHRS and CDR2 is YFSETQ in the germline V gene. CDR3 length: 11 residues. Trimming left V 2 bases short and J 7 bases short, with 4 bases between. CDR3 region: CASSFQNEQFF. The CDR3 bases are TGCGCCAGCAGCTTTCAGAATGAGCAGTTCTTC.

The sample holds many counts of this clonotype. This chain links TRBV6-6 with TRBJ2-5; 7 nucleotides align to TRBD1. The length of the CDR3 is 15 residues. The germline V gene has CDR1 MNHNY and CDR2 SVGAGI (reference sequence). V dropped 2 bases and J dropped 0; count of bases not matched to a gene: 3. CDR3 loop: CASSYGTEYQETQYF. In nucleotides, the CDR3 is TGTGCCAGCAGTTACGGGACAGAGTACCAAGAGACCCAGTACTTC.

This chain joins TRBV6-1 and TRBJ1-6, with D perhaps TRBD1 (6 bases). V dropped 3 bases and J dropped 9 bases, with 12 bases sitting between them. In germline, CDR1 is MNHNS, CDR2 SASEGT. The CDR3 has 14 residues. For the CDR3, the DNA is TGTGCCAGCAGTGATGTGGCAGGGGTTTCACCCCTCCACTTT. Amino acid sequence: CASSDVAGVSPLHF.

The chain recombines TRBV6-5 with TRBJ1-6, with 8 positions matching TRBD1. The CDR3 is 16 amino acids. Trimming cost V 5 bases and J 7 bases; bases outside gene matches: 10. Per germline, CDR1 MNHEY and CDR2 SVGAGI. CDR3 protein: CASSISGQGENSPLHF. The CDR3 nucleotides are TGTGCCAGCAGTATAAGTGGACAGGGTGAAAATTCACCCCTCCACTTT.